The following is a T cell receptor (beta chain) sequence with its context. The data originate from a study of blood T cell repertoires in COVID-19. How the authors handled the data: Nucleated cell number was recorded as an estimate derived from reference gene primer amplification. Clones were read by immunoSEQ multiplex PCR, and TCRdb kept only the in-frame ones, dropping some. The D gene and trimming were derived from the DNA, and the V and J assignments and clone size from that table. The repertoire includes a few hundred thousand clones, over 70% of them detected once, and roughly 6.7% sits in the top ten. Germline V lookup: CDR1 SGDLS, CDR2 YYNGEE. Trimming pared 0 bases from V and 1 base from J, leaving 11 bases between. The CDR3 runs 15 residues.

The chain is built from TRBV9 and TRBJ2-7, with a possible D match to TRBD1 (6 bases). This clonotype originated in a woman aged 70-85 years with acute or convalescent COVID-19. Input material: peripheral blood. DNA for the CDR3: TGTGCCAGCAGCGTAGGAACCGACAGGTCCTACGAGCAGTACTTC. Encoded protein: CASSVGTDRSYEQYF.